These 30 T cell receptor beta chains share one sample of origin, sequenced in a study of beta chain features in type 1 diabetes. Expressed TCRB transcripts were sequenced, since all the RNA that had been isolated was reverse transcribed. Produced via immunoSEQ multiplex PCR; TCRdb's table is partial and in-frame only. The sample carries more than 130,000 clones, 6.9% recorded once. The sample comprised central memory CD4+ T cells from blood. The source is a young woman in good health.

The chain employs TRBV7-9 and TRBJ2-4, with TRBD2 matching 7 bases. Trimming removed 5 bases from V and 9 bases from J; junction bases left unmatched: 10. Per the germline V gene, CDR1 is SEHNR and CDR2 is FQNEAQ (reference sequence). The CDR3 has 14 amino acids. CDR3 loop: CASSPAREGAIQYF. In DNA form, the CDR3 reads TGTGCCAGCAGCCCCGCGAGGGAGGGTGCCATTCAGTACTTC. The full variable domain, its missing parts supplied by reference TRBV7-9 and TRBJ2-4, is DTGVSQNPRHKITKRGQNVTFRCDPISEHNRLYWYRQTLGQGPEFLTYFQNEAQLEKSRLLSDRFSAERPKGSFSTLEIQRTEQGDSAMYLCASSPAREGAIQYFGAGTRLSVL.

This clone occurred a few times. The rearrangement links TRBV5-1 to TRBJ2-2; D possibly corresponds to TRBD2 (5 bases). The germline gives CDR1 SGHRS, CDR2 YFSETQ. Between the trimmed V and J ends, which lost 6 bases and 6 bases, there was a span of 21 bases. The CDR3 has 16 residues. In DNA form, the CDR3 reads TGCGCCAGCACCCCTACGGCAGGACTCCCGTCCGGGGAGCTGTTTTTT. Amino acids: CASTPTAGLPSGELFF.

This clone has more than one count but fewer than ten. The chain has TRBV19 and TRBJ2-1, with 8 bases lining up with TRBD1. The CDR3 consists of 15 residues. Germline assignment: CDR1 LNHDA and CDR2 SQIVND (reference sequence). V shed 3 bases, J shed 5 bases, and the junction held 6 bases outside the gene matches. As DNA, the CDR3 is TGTGCCAGTAGTATCCGGCAGGGGGCTGACAATGAGCAGTTCTTC. Amino acid sequence: CASSIRQGADNEQFF.

The chain carries TRBV19 and TRBJ2-1; 8 bases are shared with TRBD1. Germline trimming cut 0 bases from V and 5 bases from J; bases unmatched to any gene: 15. Germline values: CDR1 LNHDA, CDR2 SQIVND (reference sequence). The CDR3 sequence is 19 residues long. The CDR3 DNA is TGTGCCAGTAGTATAGATGGACCGGGATTAGGACAGGGTGACAATGAGCAGTTCTTC. Translated, it gives CASSIDGPGLGQGDNEQFF.

This clone came up a few times. The chain couples TRBV7-2 to TRBJ2-7, with 9 bases that match TRBD2. The germline V gene encodes CDR1 SGHTA and CDR2 FQGNSA. The CDR3 has 17 amino acids. J gave up 0 bases and V 4 bases, and 10 bases lay outside the gene matches. The CDR3 DNA reads TGTGCCAGCAGCTCAGGGGCTAGCGGGACTCTCTCCTACGAGCAGTACTTC. Translation: CASSSGASGTLSYEQYF.

The rearrangement links TRBV29-1 to TRBJ2-1; TRBD2 aligns across 9 bases. The CDR3 loop spans 14 amino acids. V trimming: 4 bases; J trimming: 6 bases; junction bases outside the gene matches: 7. Per the germline V gene, CDR1 is SQVTM and CDR2 is ANQGSEA. The CDR3 coding sequence is TGCAGCGTTGTTAGGTTTAGCGGGAGCAATGAGCAGTTCTTC. It is translated as CSVVRFSGSNEQFF.

This clone appeared a few times. The chain employs TRBV29-1 and TRBJ2-1; 8 nucleotides agree with TRBD2. V shed 4 bases, J shed 1 base, and the junction held 6 bases outside the gene matches. The germline V gene encodes CDR1 SQVTM and CDR2 ANQGSEA. There are 15 residues in the CDR3. This chain's CDR3 is CSVVSSGRSYNEQFF. The DNA of the CDR3 is TGCAGCGTTGTTTCTAGCGGGCGATCCTACAATGAGCAGTTCTTC.

J is TRBJ2-7 and V is TRBV5-1; no clear D gene. CDR1 is SGHRS and CDR2 is YFSETQ in the germline V gene. This CDR3 contains 13 residues. V lost 0 bases to trimming and J lost 6 bases, with 10 bases between them. The CDR3 loop is CASSLAPDSEQYF. CDR3 coding DNA: TGCGCCAGCAGCTTGGCCCCAGATTCCGAGCAGTACTTC. The full variable domain, with the rest looked up from reference TRBV5-1 and TRBJ2-7, is KAGVTQTPRYLIKTRGQQVTLSCSPISGHRSVSWYQQTPGQGLQFLFEYFSETQRNKGNFPGRFSGRQFSNSRSEMNVSTLELGDSALYLCASSLAPDSEQYFGPGTRLTVT.

The chain uses TRBV7-8 and TRBJ2-2; possibly TRBD1 for D (6 bases). The CDR3 has 15 amino acids. V lost 6 bases and J 3 bases, leaving 14 bases between the germline ends. CDR1 and CDR2 (germline): SGHVS, FQNEAQ. The CDR3 spells CASRQQGRDTGELFF. The CDR3 DNA reads TGTGCCAGCAGACAACAGGGCAGGGACACCGGGGAGCTGTTTTTT.

This rearrangement joins TRBV19 to TRBJ2-1; 12 nucleotides agree with TRBD2. V shed 2 bases, J shed 7 bases, and the junction held 9 bases outside the gene matches. CDR3 length equals 17 residues. Looked up from germline, CDR1 is LNHDA and CDR2 is SQIVND (reference sequence). CDR3 region: CASSIPRTSGNGNEQFF. The CDR3 nucleotides are TGTGCCAGTAGTATACCAAGGACTAGCGGGAATGGAAATGAGCAGTTCTTC.

This clone was detected a few times. V usage is TRBV29-1 and J usage is TRBJ2-7; 9 bases line up with TRBD1. With V trimmed by 4 bases and J by 5 bases, 3 bases remained unmatched. In germline, CDR1 is SQVTM, CDR2 ANQGSEA. The CDR3 is 12 residues long. This chain's CDR3 is CSVGTGADEQYF. DNA of the CDR3: TGCAGCGTTGGGACAGGGGCGGACGAGCAGTACTTC.

This clone was seen repeatedly, ten times or more. The CDR3 sequence: CASSMLAGNTGELFF. CDR3 nucleotides: TGTGCCAGTAGTATGCTAGCGGGAAATACCGGGGAGCTGTTTTTT. V and J are TRBV19 and TRBJ2-2; 9 nucleotides match TRBD2. V was clipped by 3 bases and J by 5 bases; unmatched bases: 4. CDR1 is LNHDA and CDR2 is SQIVND in the germline V gene (reference sequence). The CDR3 loop spans 15 amino acids. Using reference TRBV19 and TRBJ2-2 for the parts outside the CDR3, the full variable domain is DGGITQSPKYLFRKEGQNVTLSCEQNLNHDAMYWYRQDPGQGLRLIYYSQIVNDFQKGDIAEGYSVSREKKESFPLTVTSAQKNPTAFYLCASSMLAGNTGELFFGEGSRLTVL.

This rearrangement joins TRBV7-2 to TRBJ2-2, with TRBD2 identical over 10 bases. V lost 2 bases to trimming and J lost 6 bases; unmatched junction nucleotides: 6. CDR1 and CDR2 (germline): SGHTA, FQGNSA. This CDR3 is 16 amino acids long. The CDR3 DNA reads as TGTGCCAGCAGCTTAAGGAGCGGGAGGGCCCCCGGGGAGCTGTTTTTT. The encoded protein is CASSLRSGRAPGELFF.

This chain uses TRBV7-2 with TRBJ2-1, with no clear D. CDR1 is SGHTA, CDR2 FQGNSA, per germline. The CDR3 is 13 amino acids. The V end was cut by 0 bases, the J end by 4 bases, with 4 bases between. The CDR3 sequence is CASSLAHYNEQFF. CDR3 DNA sequence: TGTGCCAGCAGCTTAGCCCATTACAATGAGCAGTTCTTC. The full variable domain, its missing parts supplied by reference TRBV7-2 and TRBJ2-1, is GAGVSQSPSNKVTEKGKDVELRCDPISGHTALYWYRQSLGQGLEFLIYFQGNSAPDKSGLPSDRFSAERTGGSVSTLTIQRTQQEDSAVYLCASSLAHYNEQFFGPGTRLTVL.

This sequence joins TRBV7-8 and TRBJ1-1, with D unresolved. The CDR3 loop spans 14 amino acids. The germline gives CDR1 SGHVS, CDR2 FQNEAQ. The V end lost 0 bases, the J end lost 5 bases, and 10 bases lay between the germline ends. The DNA of the CDR3 is TGTGCCAGCAGCTTAGCGCCCGGGGAGACTGAAGCTTTCTTT. As protein: CASSLAPGETEAFF.

In this sample, this clone turned up many times. The chain is built from TRBV7-2 and TRBJ2-5; TRBD1 aligns across 10 bases. Germline V gives CDR1 SGHTA, CDR2 FQGNSA. This CDR3 contains 15 residues. The trim removed 6 bases at V and 2 bases at J, leaving 6 bases unmatched. The CDR3 DNA reads as TGTGCCAGCAGATCGGGACAGGGGAGACAAGAGACCCAGTACTTC. Protein: CASRSGQGRQETQYF.

The sample holds a few counts of this clone. This sequence joins TRBV5-8 and TRBJ2-1; D possibly corresponds to TRBD1 (6 bases). The length of the CDR3 is 13 residues. The germline CDR1 and CDR2 sequences are SGHTS and YDEGEE. The V gene lost 2 bases and the J gene lost 9 bases, with 12 bases spanning the gap. CDR3 amino acids: CASSFNRVGEQFF. Here the CDR3 DNA reads TGTGCCAGCAGCTTCAACAGGGTTGGTGAGCAGTTCTTC.

The chain links TRBV7-2 to TRBJ2-3, with D perhaps TRBD1 (6 bases). With 5 bases removed from V and 5 bases from J, the gap between germline ends came to 17 bases. The CDR3 extends over 15 amino acids. Looked up from germline, CDR1 is SGHTA and CDR2 is FQGNSA. CDR3 sequence (DNA): TGTGCCAGCAGCCGTCGAGGGGGTTCAGGAGATACGCAGTATTTT. Translating it yields CASSRRGGSGDTQYF.

In this sample, this clone turned up a few times. The rearrangement joins TRBV9 to TRBJ2-1, with a tentative D call TRBD2 (5 bases). The germline V gene has CDR1 SGDLS and CDR2 YYNGEE. Deletions cut 2 bases from V and 7 bases from J, with 13 bases between. The CDR3 extends over 14 amino acids. CDR3 region: CASSVRPGGNEQFF. The CDR3 DNA reads TGTGCCAGCAGCGTCAGGCCCGGAGGAAATGAGCAGTTCTTC.

This clone has only a few counts. This chain joins TRBV4-3 and TRBJ2-1; possibly TRBD2 for D (5 bases). The CDR3 sequence is 15 residues long. Germline assignment: CDR1 LGHNA and CDR2 YSLEER. V lost 0 bases and J 5 bases, leaving 11 bases between the germline ends. CDR3 sequence: CASSQDLAWDNEQFF. DNA for the CDR3: TGCGCCAGCAGCCAAGATCTAGCCTGGGACAATGAGCAGTTCTTC.

The chain carries TRBV10-3 and TRBJ2-7, with 10 bases identical to TRBD2. V lost 5 bases and J lost 5; bases outside the gene matches: 6. The CDR3 loop spans 14 amino acids. CDR1 is ENHRY, CDR2 SYGVKD, per germline. The CDR3 spells CAISIYGLADEQYF. The CDR3 DNA reads TGTGCCATCAGTATATACGGACTAGCGGACGAGCAGTACTTC.

The chain links TRBV5-1 to TRBJ2-2; possible D gene TRBD2, 6 bases. This CDR3 contains 15 residues. CDR1 is SGHRS, CDR2 YFSETQ, per germline. V was shortened by 3 bases and J by 1 base, with 10 bases between the two germline ends. This chain's CDR3 is CASSSGAGNTGELFF. CDR3 in DNA: TGCGCCAGCAGCTCGGGAGCGGGGAACACCGGGGAGCTGTTTTTT.

This rearrangement joins TRBV11-2 to TRBJ1-2; tentatively, D is TRBD1 (5 bases). The germline V gene has CDR1 SGHAT and CDR2 FQNNGV. The length of the CDR3 is 14 residues. V was pared by 3 bases and J by 5 bases, with 13 bases between. The chain's CDR3 is CASSFERGVYGYTF. The CDR3 coding sequence is TGTGCCAGCAGCTTTGAACGGGGGGTTTATGGCTACACCTTC.

The chain couples TRBV11-3 to TRBJ2-1, with D unclear. Trimming took off 5 bases at V and 6 bases at J, with 14 bases between the two ends. Germline V gene lookup returns CDR1 SGHNT and CDR2 YENEEA. The CDR3 runs 14 residues. CDR3 nucleotide sequence: TGTGCCAGCAGCGGTAGTTCCAGAGGCAATGAGCAGTTCTTC. Protein: CASSGSSRGNEQFF.

Of note for this clone: Germline is not matched at one junction end, which may reflect a read error. The V call is TRBV5-4, the J call TRBJ2-1; 7 bases are a match to TRBD2. There are 15 residues in the CDR3. Per the germline V gene, CDR1 is SGHNT and CDR2 is YYREEE (reference sequence). DNA for the CDR3: TGCGCCAGCAGCCAAGTCGCTAGCGGATTCAATGAGCAGTTCTTC. It encodes CASSQVASGFNEQFF.

This clone was observed a handful of times. The chain carries TRBV28 and TRBJ1-5; the match to TRBD1 covers 8 bases. The CDR3 totals 16 residues. Per the germline V gene, CDR1 is MDHEN and CDR2 is SYDVKM. J lost 4 bases, V lost 6 bases, and 11 bases had no gene match. In DNA, the CDR3 is TGTGCCAGCAGACCTATAAGCACAGGGGGGAATCAGCCCCAGCATTTT. It codes for CASRPISTGGNQPQHF.

This chain joins TRBV28 and TRBJ2-1; D unclear. V was clipped by 6 bases and J by 8 bases, with 14 bases between them. The CDR3 length is 13 residues. Germline CDR1 MDHEN, CDR2 SYDVKM. The CDR3 DNA reads as TGTGCCAGCAGCTTGGCATCCCATTATGAGCAGTTCTTC. Protein product: CASSLASHYEQFF.

This clone came up a few times. The CDR3 coding sequence is TGTGCCAGCAGCCAAGATCAAACAGAAGCCCGCAATCAGCCCCAGCATTTT. This gives the protein CASSQDQTEARNQPQHF. The rearrangement links TRBV4-2 to TRBJ1-5; unclear D gene. Germline V gene sequence: CDR1 LGHNA, CDR2 YNFKEQ. CDR3 length: 17 residues. Trimming took off 0 bases at V and 2 bases at J, with 14 bases between the two ends.

This clone showed up just a few times. The chain has TRBV7-2 and TRBJ2-7, with TRBD2 matching 8 bases. This CDR3 is built from 15 residues. The junction had 12 bases not matched to a gene; V was cut back by 5 bases and J by 6 bases. Germline-derived CDR1 and CDR2 are SGHTA and FQGNSA. In DNA, the CDR3 is TGTGCCAGCAGCCAAGTTTTCAGCGGGAGTTTCGAGCAGTACTTC. Amino acid sequence: CASSQVFSGSFEQYF.

The chain links TRBV19 to TRBJ1-5; 8 bases map to TRBD1. CDR1 is LNHDA and CDR2 is SQIVND in the germline V gene (reference sequence). V lost 3 bases and J lost 7; bases outside the gene matches: 8. The CDR3 covers 15 residues. The CDR3 bases are TGTGCCAGTAGTATCATGACAGGGGCCGGCCAGCCCCAGCATTTT. Protein sequence: CASSIMTGAGQPQHF.